This is a list of T cell receptor beta chains from one sample in a study of blood T cell repertoires in COVID-19. Repertoires were generated with immunoSEQ multiplex PCR, while TCRdb's copy carries only in-frame clones and drops some. Here the sample spans about 260,000 clones, around 89% being singletons. Sequenced: peripheral blood. The receptors shown here come from a woman aged 40 to 49 with acute or convalescent COVID-19. Each CDR3 is given with its conserved first and last residue. The D gene is left open where the match is weak. The size field is filled for only some rows; it gives once, few, many or a size class.

D: NA; J: TRBJ2-5; size: NA; V: TRBV25-1; CDR3: CASSDQGRGETQYF; DNA: TGTGCCAGCAGTGACCAGGGTCGAGGAGAGACCCAGTACTTC
D: NA; J: TRBJ1-2; size: NA; V: TRBV15; CDR3: CATSREGGGYGYTF; DNA: TGTGCCACCAGCAGAGAGGGGGGGGGCTATGGCTACACCTTC
D: NA; J: TRBJ1-1; size: NA; V: TRBV3-1/TRBV3-2; CDR3: CASSQGQNTEAFF; DNA: TGTGCCAGCTCCCAAGGACAGAACACTGAAGCTTTCTTT
D: NA; J: TRBJ1-4; size: NA; V: TRBV6-5; CDR3: CASSYSSRQDREKLFF; DNA: TGTGCCAGCAGTTACTCGAGCAGGCAGGATCGAGAAAAACTGTTTTTT
D: TRBD1; J: TRBJ1-2; size: NA; V: TRBV6-2/TRBV6-3; CDR3: CASSFPTGPVPYTF; DNA: TGTGCCAGCAGTTTTCCGACAGGGCCGGTTCCCTACACCTTC
D: NA; J: TRBJ1-6; size: NA; V: TRBV23-1; CDR3: CASLQGYNSPLHF; DNA: TGCGCCAGCTTACAGGGATATAATTCACCCCTCCACTTT
D: TRBD2; J: TRBJ2-1; size: once; V: TRBV24-1; CDR3: CATSDLHGAGGPYNEQFF; DNA: TGTGCCACCAGTGATTTGCACGGAGCGGGGGGGCCGTACAATGAGCAGTTCTTC
D: TRBD1; J: TRBJ1-6; size: NA; V: TRBV27; CDR3: CASRTGFSSYNSPLHF; DNA: TGTGCCAGCAGGACAGGGTTCAGCTCCTATAATTCACCCCTCCACTTT
D: TRBD1; J: TRBJ1-1; size: once; V: TRBV10-2; CDR3: CASSQDRAKAEAFF; DNA: TGCGCCAGCAGTCAAGACAGGGCCAAGGCTGAAGCTTTCTTT
D: TRBD2; J: TRBJ2-3; size: NA; V: TRBV19; CDR3: CASNPSSRGGADTQYF; DNA: TGTGCCAGTAACCCCAGCTCGAGGGGAGGGGCAGATACGCAGTATTTT
D: NA; J: TRBJ2-1; size: NA; V: TRBV7-2; CDR3: CASSRRSWGGGNEQFF; DNA: TGTGCCAGCAGCCGTCGGTCCTGGGGTGGGGGGAATGAGCAGTTCTTC
D: TRBD1; J: TRBJ1-5; size: NA; V: TRBV5-6; CDR3: CASSLAGGGNQPQHF; DNA: TGTGCCAGCAGCTTAGCAGGGGGCGGCAATCAGCCCCAGCATTTT
D: TRBD2; J: TRBJ2-1; size: NA; V: TRBV3-1/TRBV3-2; CDR3: CASSLIAGGYNEQFF; DNA: TGTGCCAGCAGCCTCATAGCGGGGGGATACAATGAGCAGTTCTTC
D: TRBD2; J: TRBJ2-5; size: NA; V: TRBV19; CDR3: CASTKGVLAGGPETQYF; DNA: TGTGCCAGTACTAAAGGGGTGCTAGCGGGGGGCCCGGAGACCCAGTACTTC
D: TRBD1; J: TRBJ1-4; size: NA; V: TRBV6-6; CDR3: CASSYRGHNEKLFF; DNA: TGTGCCAGCAGTTACAGGGGGCACAATGAAAAACTGTTTTTT
D: TRBD1; J: TRBJ1-5; size: once; V: TRBV18; CDR3: CASSYDRGRQPQHF; DNA: TGTGCCAGCTCCTACGACAGGGGTAGACAGCCCCAGCATTTT
D: TRBD1; J: TRBJ1-2; size: NA; V: TRBV5-1; CDR3: CASSNRDRGYGYTF; DNA: TGCGCCAGCAGCAACCGGGACAGAGGCTATGGCTACACCTTC
D: TRBD2; J: TRBJ2-3; size: once; V: TRBV7-9; CDR3: CASSVGLAGLTDTQYF; DNA: TGTGCCAGCAGCGTGGGACTAGCGGGGCTCACAGATACGCAGTATTTT
D: TRBD2; J: TRBJ2-3; size: NA; V: TRBV10-3; CDR3: CAARERGDSDTQYF; DNA: TGTGCCGCCAGGGAGCGGGGGGATTCAGATACGCAGTATTTT
D: TRBD2; J: TRBJ2-3; size: NA; V: TRBV7-6; CDR3: CASSYGEGDTQYF; DNA: TGTGCCAGCAGCTATGGGGAGGGCGATACGCAGTATTTT
D: NA; J: TRBJ1-1; size: once; V: TRBV10-3; CDR3: CAIGDAGAFF; DNA: TGTGCCATCGGGGATGCGGGGGCTTTCTTT
D: NA; J: TRBJ1-2; size: many; V: TRBV19; CDR3: CASTSFGGNYGYTF; DNA: TGTGCCAGTACCTCGTTCGGGGGTAACTATGGCTACACCTTC
D: TRBD1; J: TRBJ2-5; size: NA; V: TRBV24-1; CDR3: CATSAYERGRETQYF; DNA: TGTGCCACCAGTGCTTACGAAAGGGGGCGAGAGACCCAGTACTTC
D: NA; J: TRBJ1-3; size: NA; V: TRBV10-3; CDR3: CAISETGTGNTIYF; DNA: TGTGCCATCAGTGAGACAGGGACTGGAAACACCATATATTTT
D: NA; J: TRBJ1-1; size: NA; V: TRBV9; CDR3: CASSVSGGNTEAFF; DNA: TGTGCCAGCAGCGTCTCGGGGGGAAACACTGAAGCTTTCTTT
D: TRBD2; J: TRBJ2-1; size: once; V: TRBV24-1; CDR3: CATSDTRTSGAPSVNNEQFF; DNA: TGTGCCACCAGTGATACACGGACTAGCGGGGCCCCATCTGTAAACAATGAGCAGTTCTTC
D: NA; J: TRBJ2-3; size: NA; V: TRBV6-6; CDR3: CASSPPGIQVSNTDTQYF; DNA: TGTGCCAGCAGTCCCCCTGGTATTCAGGTCTCGAACACAGATACGCAGTATTTT
D: NA; J: TRBJ1-2; size: once; V: TRBV28; CDR3: CASSLSEGRVYGYTF; DNA: TGTGCCAGCAGTTTATCGGAGGGCCGGGTGTATGGCTACACCTTC
D: NA; J: TRBJ1-5; size: NA; V: TRBV3-1/TRBV3-2; CDR3: CASSQESGGHQPQHF; DNA: TGTGCCAGCAGCCAAGAGTCGGGAGGTCATCAGCCCCAGCATTTT
D: NA; J: TRBJ1-4; size: few; V: TRBV11-2; CDR3: CASSGTPGEKLFF; DNA: TGTGCCAGCAGTGGGACACCAGGGGAAAAACTGTTTTTT
D: TRBD1; J: TRBJ1-6; size: NA; V: TRBV28; CDR3: CASSSSGTGVGSPLHF; DNA: TGTGCCAGCAGTTCCTCCGGGACAGGGGTGGGTTCACCCCTCCACTTT
D: TRBD1; J: TRBJ2-5; size: NA; V: TRBV29-1; CDR3: CSVSYRDSEKETQYF; DNA: TGCAGCGTCAGCTACCGGGACAGCGAGAAAGAGACCCAGTACTTC
D: NA; J: TRBJ1-1; size: NA; V: TRBV3-1/TRBV3-2; CDR3: CASSYPQGIVFF; DNA: TGTGCCAGCAGCTACCCGCAGGGGATCGTTTTCTTT
D: TRBD2; J: TRBJ2-1; size: NA; V: TRBV18; CDR3: CASSTRTSGGQINYNEQFF; DNA: TGTGCCAGCTCAACCAGGACTAGCGGGGGGCAGATCAACTACAATGAGCAGTTCTTC
D: TRBD1; J: TRBJ1-2; size: NA; V: TRBV15; CDR3: CATSRDGTGTGIGYTF; DNA: TGTGCCACCAGCAGAGATGGCACCGGGACAGGGATTGGCTACACCTTC
D: NA; J: TRBJ2-5; size: once; V: TRBV7-3; CDR3: CASSPTREETQYF; DNA: TGTGCCAGCAGCCCGACTAGAGAAGAGACCCAGTACTTC
D: TRBD1; J: TRBJ1-2; size: NA; V: TRBV2; CDR3: CASNRDRGGYGYTF; DNA: TGTGCCAGCAATCGGGACAGGGGAGGCTATGGCTACACCTTC